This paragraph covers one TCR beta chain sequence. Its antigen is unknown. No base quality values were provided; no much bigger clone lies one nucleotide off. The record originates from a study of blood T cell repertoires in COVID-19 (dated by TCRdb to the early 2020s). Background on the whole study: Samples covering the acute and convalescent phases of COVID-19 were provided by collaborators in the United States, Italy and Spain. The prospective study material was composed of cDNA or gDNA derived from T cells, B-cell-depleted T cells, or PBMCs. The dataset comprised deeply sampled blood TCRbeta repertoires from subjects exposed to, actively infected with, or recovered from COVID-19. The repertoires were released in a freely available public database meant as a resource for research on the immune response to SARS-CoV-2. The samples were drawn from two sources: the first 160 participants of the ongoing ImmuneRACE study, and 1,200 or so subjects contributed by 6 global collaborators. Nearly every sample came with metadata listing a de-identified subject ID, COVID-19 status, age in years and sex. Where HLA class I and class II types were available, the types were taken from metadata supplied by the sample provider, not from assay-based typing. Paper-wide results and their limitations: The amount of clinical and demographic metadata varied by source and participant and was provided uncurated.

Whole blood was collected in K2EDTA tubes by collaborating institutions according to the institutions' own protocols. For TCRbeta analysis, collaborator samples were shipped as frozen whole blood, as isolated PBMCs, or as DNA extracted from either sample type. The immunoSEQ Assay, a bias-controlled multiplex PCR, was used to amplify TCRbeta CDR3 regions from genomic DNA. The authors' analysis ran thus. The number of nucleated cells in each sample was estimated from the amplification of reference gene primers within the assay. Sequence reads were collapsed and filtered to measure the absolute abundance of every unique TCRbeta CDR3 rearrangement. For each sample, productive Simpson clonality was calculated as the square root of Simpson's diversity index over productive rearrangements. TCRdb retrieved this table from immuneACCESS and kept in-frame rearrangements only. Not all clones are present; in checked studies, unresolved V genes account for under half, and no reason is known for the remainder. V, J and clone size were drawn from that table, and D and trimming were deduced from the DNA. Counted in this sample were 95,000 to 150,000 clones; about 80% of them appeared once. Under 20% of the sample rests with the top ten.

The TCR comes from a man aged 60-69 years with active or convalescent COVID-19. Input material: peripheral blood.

The DNA reads TGTGCCAGCAGGAAAGCGGGGGGCAGGTCCTACGAGCAGTACTTC. Its amino acids are CASRKAGGRSYEQYF. The chain joins TRBV2 to TRBJ2-7; TRBD2 aligns with 9 central bases. Via the germline V gene, CDR1 is SNHLY and CDR2 FYNNEI. The CDR3 sequence holds 15 residues, the cysteine and phenylalanine included. Solely the CDR3 DNA is kept, with 45 bases framed from the first base. V is cut back by 6 bases and J by 1 base, with 7 bases in the junction unmatched. Reference TRBV2 and TRBJ2-7 genes cover what lies past the CDR3, so the full variable domain is EPEVTQTPSHQVTQMGQEVILRCVPISNHLYFYWYRQILGQKVEFLVSFYNNEISEKSEIFDDQFSVERPDGSNFTLKIRSTKLEDSAMYFCASRKAGGRSYEQYFGPGTRLTVT.